The entry below describes one TCR beta chain. Its antigen is currently not known. Base qualities were left out, and no much larger clone turns up one base away. This record comes from a study of cytomegalovirus exposure and HLA in healthy donors (dated 2017 in TCRdb). The study in broad terms: According to an earlier analysis of 550 to 700 of the donors, about 179 million T cells yielded 90 million to 130 million unique TCR beta sequences and about 300 Gb of sequence data. A later analysis re-analyzed previously published TCR beta repertoires from 650 to 800 donors and added high-resolution HLA genotyping to study TCR occurrence patterns. Both class I and class II loci were covered by HLA typing, at four-digit resolution. An earlier analysis of several hundred of the donors applied high-throughput TCR beta sequencing to assess whether each TCR beta V gene segment acted as functional or pseudogenic. The study combined high-throughput TCR immunosequencing, statistical association of individual TCRs with disease status, and machine learning to predict cytomegalovirus infection status. Across about 370 genotyped donors of the cohort, an average of about 240,000 unique TCR beta nucleotide sequences per donor were sequenced, and approximately 17% of those sequences were non-productive. Every discovery cohort repertoire had been produced on one sequencing platform. Because of strong linkage in the cohort, roughly five DR-DQ haplotypes were treated as single units for association and clustering. An early release that covered roughly 600 HLA-typed donors contained around 300 gigabases of sequencing data and around 85 million unique TCR sequences. Of the approximately 400 genotyped donors, 81% fell in the genetic ancestry cluster associated with self-reported Caucasian donors. A separate validation cohort of approximately 120 different subjects was used in addition to the approximately 640-subject first cohort. The number of donors typed differed by locus, with about 629-640 for A, B, C, DRB1 and DQB1, around 500 for DQA1, 600 to 610 for DPA1, and about 450 for DPB1. Using immunosequencing, the study profiled T cell repertoires from 550 to 750 subjects and related those repertoires to cytomegalovirus serostatus. A later genetic analysis took genome-wide SNP genotypes for about three fifths of the 666 donors and used that subset as a discovery cohort. The aim of the study was to test whether cataloging public T cell receptors could identify signatures of past pathogen exposure. In the later analysis, no new phenotypic data were used to find candidate immune exposures; instead, reliance was placed on TCR beta sequences and their occurrence across donors. Donor age, sex, ethnicity and CMV serostatus were compiled alongside the repertoire data.

CDR1 and CDR2 are drawn from the germline V gene: SGHTA, FQGNSA. The CDR3 starts with the cysteine, ends with the phenylalanine, and has 12 residues. Left in the record is the CDR3 DNA by itself, 36 bases read in frame from the first base. A distance of 6 bases separates the germline ends of V and J, which lose 0 bases and 6 bases respectively. The cohort was made up of about 670 healthy bone marrow donors. All cohort members were sampled while nominally healthy, although unrecorded immune exposures were likely present. The donor tested CMV seropositive and was one of the 289 seropositive cohort members. Each donor provided a peripheral blood sample, and peripheral blood mononuclear cells were used for TCR beta sequencing. Genomic DNA was extracted from the blood cell samples with the Qiagen DNeasy Blood Extraction Kit. Libraries were made using the immunoSEQ multiplex PCR assay. For the multiplex PCR, a mixture combining 60 forward primers for TCR Vbeta segments and 13 reverse primers for TCR Jbeta segments was used. A multiplex PCR assay on genomic DNA amplified the CDR3 region of rearranged TCR beta genes. Amplified TCR beta libraries were sequenced as 87-base-pair reads on the Illumina HiSeq System. As for how the authors treated the data: A later analysis counted about 80 million unique TCR beta chains across the approximately 700 repertoires, and about 10 million of these chains were shared by at least two donors. Raw reads were error-corrected and collapsed into unique sequences by a nearest-neighbor algorithm in which closely related sequences were merged to remove PCR and sequencing errors. V, D and J gene segments were assigned by aligning CDR3 sequences to IMGT reference sequences. For a sequence to be retained, a match of at least six nucleotides was required to both a V gene segment and a J gene segment. A rearrangement counted as productive if the CDR3 had no stop codons and remained in frame with V and J, and every other rearrangement counted as non-productive. Following IMGT convention, CDR3 was defined as the stretch from the second conserved V-encoded cysteine up to the conserved J-encoded phenylalanine. The earlier analysis of 450 to 750 of the donors excluded any sequence lacking an unambiguous match to a single V gene segment. An earlier analysis of a few hundred of the donors called V segments functional above 56.7% productive rearrangements and segregating when the between-donor standard deviation exceeded 5%. To diagnose cytomegalovirus status from the catalog of TCR beta chain sequences, a statistical classification framework was built. In a later analysis, TCR nucleotide sequences were compared against IMGT/GENE-DB human TR gene sequences so that V and J genes could be assigned. In a later analysis, CDR3 sequences and most-parsimonious VDJ recombination scenarios were assigned using the TCRdist pipeline. A later analysis defined each TCR beta chain by its CDR3 amino acid sequence plus V-gene family, and excluded reads lacking a unique V-gene family. In a later analysis, around 600 highly shared, low-generation-probability nucleotide sequences were removed to address suspected cross-contamination and a sequencing artifact. In a later analysis, a clonal expansion index was calculated for each public chain from normalized within-repertoire ranks of inferred template counts. Generation probabilities in a later analysis came from a VDJ recombination model fitted to out-of-frame rearrangements, and those results were checked against IGoR. In a later analysis, TCR-TCR, TCR-HLA and TCR-CMV co-occurrence was scored with hypergeometric tests, and a repertoire-size bias correction was applied to TCR pairs. To estimate false discovery rates, a later analysis permuted the HLA or CMV assignments 20 times. In a later analysis, co-occurring TCRs were grouped using DBSCAN, with TCRdist sequence similarity added in when clustering inside HLA-allele-positive subsets. Co-occurrence clustering excluded repertoires with fewer than 30,000 or more than 120,000 public chains, plus five with anomalous nucleotide sharing. Here the immuneACCESS table is served through TCRdb, limited to in-frame sequences with V and J called. Missing clones are a known gap in these copies; in checked studies unresolved V genes cover under half, and the rest lacks a known reason. The DNA gave D and trimming, while V, J and clone size come from that table. The sample data list approximately 68,000 clones, and around 80% of these were observed just once. The biggest ten clones account for around 7.4% of the sample.

What the research found in general, with its limitations: A cluster of highly shared sequence variants was judged likely to represent a technical artifact of the sequencing pipeline. The classifier was reported to diagnose cytomegalovirus status with high specificity and sensitivity in both the original cohort and the validation cohort. According to a later analysis, TCR association rates differed among HLA loci, with DRB1 alleles showing the most associated TCRs and HLA-C alleles showing the fewest. In a later genetic analysis, a missense DCLRE1C variant was associated with V-gene and J-gene trimming of TCR beta chains, and the association was replicated in an independent cohort. A further reported finding was that TCR beta sequences accurately predicted the HLA-A and HLA-B alleles for most subjects in the first cohort. In the study, 164 TCR beta chains were listed as associated with cytomegalovirus. Most CMV-associated TCR beta chains appeared to be HLA-restricted in a later analysis, and the HLA associations seemed to be driven largely by CMV exposure. In a later analysis, several top co-occurrence clusters were reported to appear linked to parvovirus B19, influenza, CMV and Epstein-Barr virus. A later analysis found that HLA-associated TCR beta chains were more clonally expanded and had lower generation probabilities than equally common non-associated chains. Most TCR sequences were seen in very few donors, while some public TCRs were found in many individuals. Because counts were too low, under 20 rarely observed V segments, including chromosome 9 orphons, were left out of the earlier analysis of some 640 of the donors. The presence/absence analyses assumed that sequencing depth was roughly uniform across donors, and that assumption may not be true. HLA typing was unavailable for some donors at each locus, so association tests used only the typed subset. Correlated functional status among segregating V segments might be attributable to linkage disequilibrium, but an unknown experimental factor could not be ruled out. An earlier analysis of approximately 570 of the donors showed that most TCR beta V segments appeared in productive rearrangements either about 87% or about 30% of the time, which broadly matched IMGT annotations. The cohort was sequenced for TCR beta chains only, and without alpha or paired-chain data the features that could be detected were limited. The authors suggested that the approach could potentially be extended to other disease states and immunological phenotypes. In vitro tests confirmed that a few of the cytomegalovirus-associated TCR beta chains recognize cytomegalovirus antigens. CMV serostatus was the only immune exposure information available for the cohort. Assigning TCR associations to individual alleles was difficult when HLA alleles, especially DR and DQ, strongly co-occurred. Some IMGT-functional V segments, including TRBV6-2 and TRBV6-3, could not be distinguished by the 87-base-pair reads and were therefore excluded. At a false discovery rate of 0.05, a later analysis linked under 20,000 TCR beta sequences to specific HLA alleles. A later genetic analysis reported fewer N-insertions in productive TCRs among donors in an Asian-associated ancestry cluster than the roughly 720-donor mean.

The sequence came from a woman in her thirties in good health and CMV-seropositive. This receptor chain uses TRBV7-2 and TRBJ2-7; the D gene cannot be resolved reliably. Source material: PBMCs. The CDR3 sequence is CASSLASREQYF. The nucleotide sequence is given as TGTGCCAGCAGCTTAGCTAGCCGCGAGCAGTACTTC.